The 4 T cell receptor beta chains listed next were all sequenced from one sample in a study of cytomegalovirus exposure and HLA in healthy donors. Vbeta (60) and Jbeta (13) primers were used in the PCR. Data came from immunoSEQ multiplex PCR; TCRdb stores just in-frame clones and leaves some out. There are 90,000 to 120,000 clones in the sample; roughly three fifths occur only once, and around 3.9% lies in the top ten. Sequences were obtained from PBMCs. The receptors derive from a man aged 25 to 40 in good health and CMV-seropositive.

This chain uses TRBV27 with TRBJ1-5; a weak D match, TRBD1 (5 bases). The CDR3 sequence is 17 residues long. Per the germline V gene, CDR1 is MNHEY and CDR2 is SMNVEV (reference sequence). Trimming shortened V by 2 bases and J by 0 bases, and 14 bases separated the two germline ends. CDR3 sequence: CASSLRGLGYSNQPQHF. CDR3 nucleotides: TGTGCCAGCAGTTTAAGGGGCTTAGGGTATAGCAATCAGCCCCAGCATTTT.

Points on this clone: One end of the junction fails to match germline, which may point to a read error. CDR3 sequence reads: CASSLDRESYEQYF. CDR3 bases: TGTGCTAGCAGCTTGGACAGGGAGAGCTACGAGCAGTACTTC. V usage is TRBV7-7 and J usage is TRBJ2-5; 8 nucleotides align to TRBD1. The J call may be mistaken, given a closer DNA end match to TRBJ2-7. Germline V lookup: CDR1 SSHAT, CDR2 FNYEAQ (reference sequence). There are 14 residues in the CDR3.

The chain links TRBV18 to TRBJ1-6; 7 bases line up with TRBD1. The CDR3 is 14 residues long. The V segment lost 3 bases and the J segment 8 bases; nucleotides outside the gene matches: 4. Germline CDR1 and CDR2: KGHSH and LQKENI. CDR3 coding DNA: TGTGCCAGCTCACCCACAGGGGTGGATTCACCCCTCCACTTT. Its protein product is CASSPTGVDSPLHF.

V and J are TRBV5-1 and TRBJ1-2; 11 bases align to TRBD1. Trimming cost V 0 bases and J 6 bases; bases outside gene matches: 10. The CDR3 is 17 residues long. CDR1 and CDR2 from the germline V gene are SGHRS and YFSETQ. The CDR3 coding sequence is TGCGCCAGCAGCTTGGCCGGTACCCCGGACAGGGGGCATGGCTACACCTTC. Translated: CASSLAGTPDRGHGYTF.